This T cell receptor beta chain emerged from a study of blood T cells in healthy people across ages (dated by TCRdb to the mid-2010s). For context, the study as a whole: In model experiments, template switching captured about one uniquely barcoded TCR beta cDNA molecule for every two T cells. The study measured age-related changes in TCR beta repertoire diversity using deep sequencing normalized with unique cDNA molecular identifiers. Four age groups were formed from the donors: young (average approximately 15 years), middle-aged (around 37), aged (about 62) and long-lived (around 82). Two additional independent replicas of 1 million unique cDNA reads from the same blood draw were analyzed for two donors (one aged 18 to 29 and one aged 80 or older). To avoid experimental bias, donors of different ages were spread randomly across the sequencing lanes.

Libraries came from 5' RACE. Sequencing was performed on an Illumina HiSeq 2500. A second PCR of roughly 7 to 11 cycles was performed with a sample-barcoded 5' primer and a J-beta primer mix. A template-switch 5' adaptor carrying 12 random nucleotides introduced a unique molecular identifier onto each TCR beta cDNA molecule. Each sample yielded at least 3 million CDR3-containing paired-end reads. First-strand cDNA synthesis was performed from all RNA using the Mint cDNA synthesis kit, with priming by a TRBC-specific oligonucleotide. Following uracil-DNA glycosylase treatment, all cDNA underwent a first 18-cycle PCR with the universal primers M1SS and BC2_uni_R. In the paper's pipeline: Normalization of each sample was performed by random selection of 1 million high-quality reads, each carrying a distinct molecular identifier. Reads with shared molecular identifiers were discarded instead of being binned into consensus sequences. MiTCR, set to a Q25 quality threshold and the strictest error-elimination algorithm, was used for CDR3 identification, clonotype clustering and error correction. A nonparametric unseen species model with Euler transformation was used to estimate lower-bound total TCR beta diversity. TCRdb cleaned the public reads at Q25 with fastp, built clones with MiXCR and kept in-frame beta chains. Rows with one shared CDR3 protein collapse into an entry with the most common genes and DNA. The V and J calls shown here were made by TCRdb, not taken from the authors' results. The sample data list 550,000 to 800,000 distinct CDR3 sequences, and 32% of these were observed just once. Approximately 15% of the sample comes from the top ten.

V loses 4 bases at its end and J loses 2 bases; junction bases beyond the gene matches: 4. From the cysteine up to the phenylalanine, the CDR3 has a length of 15 residues. Just the 45-base CDR3 DNA is kept, in frame starting at base 1. CDR1 and CDR2, per the germline V gene, are SGHDN and FVKESK. What the work shows at the level of the full study, not this receptor alone: Because profiling used bulk unsorted PBMCs, naive and antigen-experienced compartments could not be compared conclusively. Estimates of total diversity from one million sequenced T cells were regarded as lower bounds and underestimates. Observed TCR beta diversity per million T cells fell roughly linearly with age, and a significant reduction was already apparent by age around 40. Compared with the aged group, the long-lived group had more naive CD4+ T cells, fewer expanded clones and increased TCR diversity, suggesting age selection. Because the CMV infection status of the donors was unknown, age-related changes in expanded clonotypes may potentially have been confounded. The percentage of naive T cells measured by flow cytometry correlated strongly with observed TCR beta diversity.

Systemically healthy Caucasian individuals from Russia, 39 in total and aged about 6 to 95 years, were included as donors. About 10 milliliters of peripheral blood were drawn from each donor into EDTA-treated Vacutainer tubes. PBMCs were isolated by Ficoll-Paque density-gradient centrifugation, with at least 7 million obtained per sample. Trizol reagent was used to extract total RNA from the PBMCs, yielding at least 6 micrograms per sample. The percentages of naive CD45RAhigh/CD27high T cells were determined by flow cytometry on a PBMC aliquot from every donor. In the case of this clonotype: This receptor's antigen is unknown. No base qualities exist here, and no much larger clone lies one base off it.

Sequencing was performed on blood. This clonotype was sampled from an elderly woman in good health. Donor details come from another sample of the same person, matched by shared clones. The V gene is TRBV14 and the J gene is TRBJ2-1, with 8 bases matching TRBD1. The DNA reads as follows: TGTGCCAGCAGCCCAAGGACAGGGACCTACAATGAGCAGTTCTTC. Translated, it reads CASSPRTGTYNEQFF.